The source of this T cell receptor beta chain is a study of cytomegalovirus exposure and HLA in healthy donors. Researchers ran the PCR with 60 Vbeta and 13 Jbeta primers. The method was immunoSEQ multiplex PCR; TCRdb's version includes in-frame clones alone and lacks a portion of them. The sample has some 180,000 clones; around 75% are singletons. This clone was observed a single time. In germline, CDR1 is MNHEY, CDR2 SVGAGI. Losses at the gene ends were 6 bases for V and 2 bases for J; bases not matched to a gene: 6. The CDR3 loop spans 14 amino acids. This TCR was recovered from a male donor in good health and CMV-seronegative. The sample consisted of PBMCs. This chain uses TRBV6-5 with TRBJ1-2; TRBD1 agrees at 7 bases. The CDR3 sequence: CASRRDSANYGYTF. The CDR3 DNA sequence: TGTGCCAGCAGGAGGGACAGCGCAAACTATGGCTACACCTTC.